The sequence of this T cell receptor beta chain was determined in a study of CD4+ T cells in melanoma. Note on this clone: The target antigen is unknown.

Profiled with immunoSEQ multiplex PCR; TCRdb holds only in-frame clones, not every one. The sample has more than 90,000 clones, roughly 90% seen once. Findings and limits, study-wide: Reportedly, melanoma neoantigen-specific CD4+ T cells showed varied differentiation states. A reported correlation linked neoantigen-specific CD4+ T cells to CD8+, macrophage and B cell function.

Input material: peripheral blood. The clonotype originates from a human donor with melanoma.

CDR3 bases: TGTGCCAGCGACAGGGGATTAGGTTACACCTTC. It is translated as CASDRGLGYTF. The chain uses TRBV9 and TRBJ1-2; 8 bases map to TRBD1. The CDR3 is made up of 11 amino acids. CDR1 SGDLS and CDR2 YYNGEE come from the germline V gene. V shed 7 bases and J 11 bases; nucleotides not matched to a gene: 7.